This passage covers 25 T cell receptor beta chains from one sample sequenced in a study of T cells in Graves' hyperthyroidism and ophthalmopathy. Amplified TCR beta CDR3 regions came from RNA transcripts. During a first-round RT-PCR of the TCR CDR3, the HTBI primer set was used. A single record per CDR3 protein comes from TCRdb applying MiXCR to the multiplex PCR reads. The sample shows about 160,000 distinct CDR3 sequences, over 7.5% of them seen only once. Input material: blood. These receptors all come from a woman aged 18 to 35 with Graves' hyperthyroidism that later progressed to Graves' ophthalmopathy.

This clonotype was observed at least ten times. This rearrangement joins TRBV30 to TRBJ2-7; 13 bases align to TRBD2. The CDR3 spans 16 residues. V lost 5 bases and J lost 2; bases outside the gene matches: 9. Germline CDR1 GTSNPN, CDR2 SVGIG (reference sequence). The CDR3 DNA reads TGTGCCTGGGACCAGACTGGACTAGCGGGAGCCTACGAGCAGTACTTC. This encodes CAWDQTGLAGAYEQYF.

Many counts were recorded for this clonotype. The rearrangement uses TRBV20-1 and TRBJ2-4; D is perhaps TRBD1 (5 bases). This CDR3 has 14 residues. Trimming removed 5 bases from V and 0 bases from J, with 11 bases in between. Germline CDR1 and CDR2: DFQATT and SNEGSKA (reference sequence). This CDR3 reads CSAADSLAKNIQYF. Here the CDR3 DNA reads TGCAGTGCTGCCGACAGTCTAGCCAAAAACATTCAGTACTTC.

The V call is TRBV5-6, the J call TRBJ1-5; D not certain. Germline CDR1 SGHDT, CDR2 YYEEEE. V was trimmed by 1 base and J by 6 bases, leaving 17 bases between them. The CDR3 spans 16 residues. The CDR3 DNA is TGTGCCAGCAGCTTGTTTATTTCCTCCCAAAGTCAGCCCCAGCATTTT. Residues: CASSLFISSQSQPQHF.

The chain carries TRBV9 and TRBJ2-2, with 12 bases aligning to TRBD2. J lost 5 bases, V lost 7 bases, and 12 bases had no gene match. Per the germline V gene, CDR1 is SGDLS and CDR2 is YYNGEE. This CDR3 contains 17 residues. The CDR3 loop is CASGSFLGTSGTGELFF. The CDR3 region has the DNA TGTGCCAGCGGGTCGTTTTTGGGGACTAGCGGGACCGGGGAGCTGTTTTTT.

This clonotype has only a few counts. This chain joins TRBV9 and TRBJ1-6, with unresolved D. The CDR3 is made up of 13 amino acids. Germline V CDR1 and CDR2: SGDLS, YYNGEE. V lost 4 bases and J 8 bases, leaving 10 bases between the germline ends. CDR3 loop: CASSKGGDSPLHF. For the CDR3, the DNA is TGTGCCAGCAGCAAGGGTGGGGATTCACCCCTCCACTTT.

Ten or more counts support this clonotype. The chain combines TRBV5-8 with TRBJ2-1, with 12 bases matching TRBD2. CDR1 and CDR2 (germline): SGHTS, YDEGEE. The V and J ends lost 0 bases and 2 bases, in that order; junction bases with no gene match: 3. The CDR3 totals 17 residues. DNA for the CDR3: TGTGCCAGCAGCTTGGCCGGACTAGCGGGGCCCTACAATGAGCAGTTCTTC. Amino acids: CASSLAGLAGPYNEQFF.

In its sample, this clonotype was seen many times. J is TRBJ1-2 and V is TRBV13; the match to TRBD1 covers 9 bases. V lost 4 bases and J lost 8; bases outside the gene matches: 8. This CDR3 is built from 14 residues. The germline V gene encodes CDR1 PRHDT and CDR2 FYEKMQ (reference sequence). CDR3 DNA: TGTGCCAGCAGCTCACTACAGGGGGCGAGCGGCTACACCTTC. It codes for CASSSLQGASGYTF.

This clonotype has at least ten counts. The V gene is TRBV7-8, the J gene TRBJ2-2; no clear D gene. CDR1 is SGHVS and CDR2 is FQNEAQ in the germline V gene. This CDR3 has 17 residues. Trimming left V 5 bases short and J 1 base short, with 17 bases between. CDR3 in amino acids: CASSGLTSTMNTGELFF. The CDR3 DNA follows: TGTGCCAGCAGCGGTTTGACCTCGACAATGAACACCGGGGAGCTGTTTTTT.

This clonotype came up many times. The genes are TRBV6-1 and TRBJ2-5; 9 positions match TRBD1. The germline V gene encodes CDR1 MNHNS and CDR2 SASEGT. V lost 4 bases to trimming and J lost 4 bases; unmatched junction nucleotides: 1. The CDR3 has 13 amino acids. In DNA, the CDR3 is TGTGCCAGCAGTGGACAGGGGGTAGAGACCCAGTACTTC. Protein product: CASSGQGVETQYF.

This chain joins TRBV2 and TRBJ2-1; D remains unclear. The CDR3 has 15 residues. CDR1 and CDR2 from the germline V gene are SNHLY and FYNNEI. CDR3 sequence: CVSNGESRTYNEQFF. CDR3 coding DNA: TGTGTCTCAAACGGCGAGAGCCGAACCTACAATGAGCAGTTCTTC.

This chain connects TRBV27 to TRBJ2-7; 9 bases agree with TRBD1. The CDR3 is 17 amino acids. Germline values: CDR1 MNHEY, CDR2 SMNVEV (reference sequence). J was trimmed by 2 bases and V by 6 bases; bases with no gene match: 14. The DNA for the CDR3 is TGTGCCAGCAGCCTCACATCCGGGACAGGGTTAACCTACGAGCAGTACTTC. Translating it yields CASSLTSGTGLTYEQYF.

This clonotype was counted many times. The chain uses TRBV29-1 and TRBJ2-3; TRBD1 matches 8 bases. The CDR3 consists of 15 residues. V gave up 5 bases and J gave up 2 bases; unmatched junction bases: 9. Germline CDR1 reads SQVTM; CDR2 reads ANQGSEA. CDR3 nucleotides: TGCAGCGTTAGTAGGGGCAGGGGGCACACAGATACGCAGTATTTT. Protein product: CSVSRGRGHTDTQYF.

This clonotype was seen many times. The V gene is TRBV7-9, the J gene TRBJ2-1; 9 nucleotides line up with TRBD2. Germline-derived CDR1 and CDR2 are SEHNR and FQNEAQ (reference sequence). This CDR3 region has 15 residues. V dropped 5 bases and J dropped 4; count of bases not matched to a gene: 6. CDR3 DNA: TGTGCCAGCAGCCGTAGCGGGGGAGGATACAATGAGCAGTTCTTC. Its protein product is CASSRSGGGYNEQFF.

In this sample, this clonotype turned up many times. V usage is TRBV27 and J usage is TRBJ2-7; D is uncertain. This CDR3 has 13 residues. Trimming took off 2 bases at V and 6 bases at J, with 11 bases between the two ends. The V gene's germline CDR1 is MNHEY and CDR2 SMNVEV (reference sequence). CDR3 sequence: CASSLGPIAEQYF. The CDR3 DNA reads TGTGCCAGCAGTTTAGGCCCGATTGCCGAGCAGTACTTC.

This clonotype has at least ten counts. The chain joins TRBV6-2 or TRBV6-3 to TRBJ2-3; TRBD2 agrees at 7 bases. The CDR3 spans 19 residues. V shed 3 bases and J 0 bases; nucleotides not matched to a gene: 15. Looked up from germline, CDR1 is MNHEY and CDR2 is SVGEGT. The DNA of the CDR3 is TGTGCCAGCAGTTATGGACTAGGATCCCTAAGACCTAGCACAGATACGCAGTATTTT. Its protein product is CASSYGLGSLRPSTDTQYF.

The V and J genes are TRBV4-2 and TRBJ1-4; the D is unclear. The CDR3 is 15 residues long. Trimming cost V 2 bases and J 2 bases, with 9 bases left between them. From germline, CDR1 is LGHNA and CDR2 YNFKEQ. The CDR3 DNA follows: TGTGCCAGCAGCCAATACAGAGGTACTAATGAAAAACTGTTTTTT. Amino acids: CASSQYRGTNEKLFF.

There are many counts of this clonotype. This sequence joins TRBV28 and TRBJ1-6; D may be TRBD1 (6 bases). The germline V gene has CDR1 MDHEN and CDR2 SYDVKM. The CDR3 runs to 15 residues. V lost 2 bases, J lost 7 bases, and 12 bases lay in between. In nucleotides, the CDR3 is TGTGCCAGCAGTTTAATAGACAGGAGAAATTCACCCCTCCACTTT. Translating gives CASSLIDRRNSPLHF.

This clonotype has just a few counts. With a much larger clone just one base away, this may be a read error. The chain combines TRBV6-2 or TRBV6-3 with TRBJ1-1; D is unclear. Germline loops: CDR1 MNHEY, CDR2 SVGEGT. This CDR3 spans 13 amino acids. Written as DNA, the CDR3 is TGTGCCAGCAGGTACAACAGACACACTGAAGCTCTCTTT. Translated: CASRYNRHTEALF.

This clonotype was counted ten times or more. This chain uses TRBV9 with TRBJ2-5, with 9 bases that match TRBD2. This CDR3 comprises 16 residues. J gave up 4 bases and V 3 bases, and 10 bases lay outside the gene matches. From germline, CDR1 is SGDLS and CDR2 YYNGEE. CDR3 sequence (DNA): TGTGCCAGCAGCGCGTCAGCAGCGGGGGGCAGAGAGACCCAGTACTTC. It encodes CASSASAAGGRETQYF.

There are many counts of this clonotype. The V gene is TRBV27, the J gene TRBJ2-1; TRBD2 aligns across 13 bases. Germline trimming cut 5 bases from V and 3 bases from J; bases unmatched to any gene: 4. Germline CDR1 and CDR2: MNHEY and SMNVEV (reference sequence). The CDR3 totals 16 residues. The CDR3 region has the DNA TGTGCCAGCAGTGTGACTAGCGGGGGGCTCTACAATGAGCAGTTCTTC. It yields the protein CASSVTSGGLYNEQFF.

This clonotype has at least ten counts. The rearrangement uses TRBV30 and TRBJ2-3; D is undetermined. The V end was cut by 0 bases, the J end by 0 bases, with 7 bases between. The CDR3 spans 14 residues. CDR1 is GTSNPN and CDR2 is SVGIG in the germline V gene (reference sequence). The CDR3 sequence is CAWSVRLSTDTQYF. CDR3 DNA: TGTGCCTGGAGTGTACGGTTAAGCACAGATACGCAGTATTTT.

This clonotype was counted many times. V is TRBV30 and J is TRBJ1-1, with 9 bases aligning to TRBD1. The germline CDR1 and CDR2 sequences are GTSNPN and SVGIG (reference sequence). J gave up 6 bases and V 4 bases, and 3 bases lay outside the gene matches. The CDR3 contains 12 residues. CDR3 in DNA: TGTGCCTGGACCCGGGACAGGGCTGAAGCTTTCTTT. Translating it yields CAWTRDRAEAFF.

The V and J genes are TRBV20-1 and TRBJ2-2; D remains unclear. The germline CDR1 and CDR2 sequences are DFQATT and SNEGSKA (reference sequence). Trimming cost V 5 bases and J 10 bases, with 14 bases left between them. This CDR3 comprises 12 residues. The CDR3 DNA is TGCAGTGCTCCATTAGTATCCGAGGAGCTGTTTTTT. Its protein product is CSAPLVSEELFF.

This clonotype came up many times. This chain connects TRBV29-1 to TRBJ1-3, with D unclear. The CDR3 spans 15 residues. V was trimmed by 6 bases and J by 4 bases, leaving 19 bases between them. Germline loops: CDR1 SQVTM, CDR2 ANQGSEA. In DNA, the CDR3 is TGCAGCGTGACACGGGCAGGAGGAGTCGGAAACACCATATATTTT. Residues: CSVTRAGGVGNTIYF.

Comments on this clonotype: One end of the junction does not line up with germline, which may come from a read error. The J gene is TRBJ1-2, the V gene TRBV3-1, with 9 bases lining up with TRBD1. CDR1 is LGHDT and CDR2 is YNNKEL in the germline V gene (reference sequence). CDR3 length: 15 amino acids. CDR3 protein: CANSQGSGQGRGYTF. The DNA for the CDR3 is TGTGCCAACAGCCAAGGGTCTGGACAGGGGAGGGGCTACACCTTC.